What follows is one T cell receptor beta chain and its context. The data originate from a study of blood T cell repertoires in COVID-19. Background on the study: Nucleic acid was either cDNA or gDNA, and it came from T cells, B-cell-depleted T cells, or PBMCs.

Repertoires were generated with immunoSEQ multiplex PCR, while TCRdb's copy carries only in-frame clones and drops some. The data hold over 55,000 clones, with around 85% observed a single time. Germline V gene lookup returns CDR1 MDHEN and CDR2 SYDVKM. V lost 5 bases and J lost 10; bases outside the gene matches: 11. CDR3 size: 15 residues. Material: peripheral blood. The origin of this receptor is a woman of 80 years or more with acute or convalescent COVID-19. The rearrangement joins TRBV28 to TRBJ1-4, with TRBD1 matching over 9 bases. The CDR3 loop is CASSARDRDFGKLFF. Written as DNA, the CDR3 is TGTGCCAGCAGTGCCCGGGACAGGGATTTTGGAAAACTGTTTTTT. Combining the CDR3 with reference TRBV28 and TRBJ1-4 gives the whole variable domain DVKVTQSSRYLVKRTGEKVFLECVQDMDHENMFWYRQDPGLGLRLIYFSYDVKMKEKGDIPEGYSVSREKKERFSLILESASTNQTSMYLCASSARDRDFGKLFFGSGTQLSVL.